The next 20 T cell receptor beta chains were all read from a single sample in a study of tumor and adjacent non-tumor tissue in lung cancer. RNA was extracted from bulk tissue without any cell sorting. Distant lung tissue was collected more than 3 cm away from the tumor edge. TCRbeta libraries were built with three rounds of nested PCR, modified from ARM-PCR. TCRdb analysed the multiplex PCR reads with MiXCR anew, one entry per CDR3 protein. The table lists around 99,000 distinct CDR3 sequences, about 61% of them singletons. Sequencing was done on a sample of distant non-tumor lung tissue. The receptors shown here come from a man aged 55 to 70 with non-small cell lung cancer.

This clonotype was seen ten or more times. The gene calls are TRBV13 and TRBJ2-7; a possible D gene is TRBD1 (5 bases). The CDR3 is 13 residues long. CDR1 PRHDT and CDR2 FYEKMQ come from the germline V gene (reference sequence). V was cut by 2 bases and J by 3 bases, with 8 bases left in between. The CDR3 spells CASSLRQHYEQYF. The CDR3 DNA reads TGTGCCAGCAGCTTACGACAGCACTACGAGCAGTACTTC.

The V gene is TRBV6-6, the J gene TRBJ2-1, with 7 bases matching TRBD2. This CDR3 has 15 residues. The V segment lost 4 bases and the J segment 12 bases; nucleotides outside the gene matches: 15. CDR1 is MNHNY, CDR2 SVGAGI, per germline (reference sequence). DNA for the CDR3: TGTGCCAGCAGTTCCGGCACCGGGGGACTAAGTGGGCAGTTCTTC. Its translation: CASSSGTGGLSGQFF.

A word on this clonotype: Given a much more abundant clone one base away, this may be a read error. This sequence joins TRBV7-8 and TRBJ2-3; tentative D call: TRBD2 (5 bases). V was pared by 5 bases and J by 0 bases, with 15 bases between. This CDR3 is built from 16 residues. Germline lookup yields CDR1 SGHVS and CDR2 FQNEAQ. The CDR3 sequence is CASSTSWRRSTDTQYF. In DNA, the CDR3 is TGTGCCAGCAGCACCTCTTGGAGGAGAAGCACAGATACGCAGTATTTT.

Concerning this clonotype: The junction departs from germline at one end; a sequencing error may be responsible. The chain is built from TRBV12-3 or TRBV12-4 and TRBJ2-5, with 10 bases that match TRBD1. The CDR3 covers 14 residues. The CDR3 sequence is CAISPGQGSKTQYF. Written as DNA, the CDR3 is TGTGCCATCAGTCCGGGACAGGGGTCAAAGACCCAATACTTC.

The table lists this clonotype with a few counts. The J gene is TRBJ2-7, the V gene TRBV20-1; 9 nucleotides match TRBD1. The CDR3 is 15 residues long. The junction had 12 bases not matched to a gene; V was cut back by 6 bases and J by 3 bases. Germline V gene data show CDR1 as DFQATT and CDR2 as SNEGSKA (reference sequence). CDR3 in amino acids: CSATSPGTGFYEQYF. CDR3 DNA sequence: TGCAGTGCGACCAGTCCCGGGACAGGGTTCTACGAGCAGTACTTC.

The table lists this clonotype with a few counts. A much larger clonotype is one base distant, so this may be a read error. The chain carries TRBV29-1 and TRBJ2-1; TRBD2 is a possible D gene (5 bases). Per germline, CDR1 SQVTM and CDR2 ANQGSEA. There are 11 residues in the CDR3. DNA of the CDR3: TGCAGCGGCGACTATTTGGATGAGCAGCTCTTC. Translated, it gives CSGDYLDEQLF.

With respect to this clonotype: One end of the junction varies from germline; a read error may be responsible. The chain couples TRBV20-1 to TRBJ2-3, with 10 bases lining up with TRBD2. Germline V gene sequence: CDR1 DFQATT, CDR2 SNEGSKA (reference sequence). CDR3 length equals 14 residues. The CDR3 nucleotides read TGTAGTACTAGACGTAGCGGGGGGACAGATACGCAGTATTTT. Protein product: CSTRRSGGTDTQYF.

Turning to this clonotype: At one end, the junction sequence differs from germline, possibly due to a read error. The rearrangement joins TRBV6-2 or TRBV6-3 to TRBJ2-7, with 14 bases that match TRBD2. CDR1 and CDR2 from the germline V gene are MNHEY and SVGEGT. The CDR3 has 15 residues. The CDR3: CVSSWGLAGEYEQYF. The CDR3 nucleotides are TGTGTCAGCAGCTGGGGACTAGCGGGAGAATACGAGCAGTACTTC.

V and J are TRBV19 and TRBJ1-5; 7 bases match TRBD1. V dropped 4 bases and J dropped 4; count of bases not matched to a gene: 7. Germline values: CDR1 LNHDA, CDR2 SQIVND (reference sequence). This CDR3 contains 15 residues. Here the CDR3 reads CASSTRQGGNQPQHF. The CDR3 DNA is TGTGCCAGTAGTACCCGACAGGGTGGGAATCAGCCCCAGCATTTT.

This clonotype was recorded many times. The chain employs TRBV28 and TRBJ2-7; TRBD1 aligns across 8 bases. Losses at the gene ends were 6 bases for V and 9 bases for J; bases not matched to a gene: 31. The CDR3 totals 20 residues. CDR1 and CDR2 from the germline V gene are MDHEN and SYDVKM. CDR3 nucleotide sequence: TGTGCCAGCAGCCAACACCGGGGACAGGTTACCCGAAGAGATAGATTGGTGCAGTACTTC. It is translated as CASSQHRGQVTRRDRLVQYF.

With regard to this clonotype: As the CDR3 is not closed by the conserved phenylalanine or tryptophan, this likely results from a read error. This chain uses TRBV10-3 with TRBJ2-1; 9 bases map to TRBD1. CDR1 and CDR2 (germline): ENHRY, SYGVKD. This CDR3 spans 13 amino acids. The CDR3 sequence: CAIRGTGNNGQFL. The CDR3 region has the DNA TGTGCCATCAGAGGGACAGGGAACAATGGGCAGTTCCTC.

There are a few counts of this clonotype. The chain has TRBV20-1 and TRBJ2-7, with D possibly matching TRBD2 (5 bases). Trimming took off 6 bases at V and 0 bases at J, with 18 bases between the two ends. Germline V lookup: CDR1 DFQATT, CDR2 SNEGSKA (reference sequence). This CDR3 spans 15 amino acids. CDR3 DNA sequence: TGCAGTGCCCATGGAGGCGGGCGGAGCTCCTACGAGCAGTACTTC. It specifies CSAHGGGRSSYEQYF.

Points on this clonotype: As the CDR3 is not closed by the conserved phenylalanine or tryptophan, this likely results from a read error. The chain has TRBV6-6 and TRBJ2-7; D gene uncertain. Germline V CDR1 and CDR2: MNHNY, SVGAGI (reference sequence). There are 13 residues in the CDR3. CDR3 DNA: TGTGCCACCAGTTACTCGAAGGGTTACGAGCAGTACTCC. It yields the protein CATSYSKGYEQYS.

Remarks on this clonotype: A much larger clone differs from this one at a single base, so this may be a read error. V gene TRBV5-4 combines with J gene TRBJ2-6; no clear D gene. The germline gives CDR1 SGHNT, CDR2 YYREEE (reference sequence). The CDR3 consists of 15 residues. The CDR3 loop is CVSSPPYSGANVLTF. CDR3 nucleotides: TGTGTCAGCAGCCCTCCATACTCTGGGGCCAACGTCCTGACTTTC.

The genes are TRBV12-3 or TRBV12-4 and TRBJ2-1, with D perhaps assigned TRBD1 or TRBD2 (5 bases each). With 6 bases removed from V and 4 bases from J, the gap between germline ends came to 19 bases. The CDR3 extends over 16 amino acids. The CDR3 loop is CASRSAGHRGYNEQFF. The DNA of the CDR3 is TGTGCCAGCAGGTCTGCGGGTCATAGGGGTTACAATGAGCAGTTCTTC.

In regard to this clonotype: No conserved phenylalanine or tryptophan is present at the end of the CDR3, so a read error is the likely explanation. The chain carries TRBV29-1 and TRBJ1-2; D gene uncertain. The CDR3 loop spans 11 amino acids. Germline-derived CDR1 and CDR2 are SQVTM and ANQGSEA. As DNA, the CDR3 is TGCAACGTTGCAGCTAACTATGGCTACACCCTC. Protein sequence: CNVAANYGYTL.

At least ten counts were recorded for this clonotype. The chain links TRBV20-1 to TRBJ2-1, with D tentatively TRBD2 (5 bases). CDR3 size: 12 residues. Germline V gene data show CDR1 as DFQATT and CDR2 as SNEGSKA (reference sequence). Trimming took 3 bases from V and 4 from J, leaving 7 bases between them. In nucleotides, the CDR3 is TGCAGTGCTAGTGAGCGGTACAATGAGCAGTTCTTC. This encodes CSASERYNEQFF.

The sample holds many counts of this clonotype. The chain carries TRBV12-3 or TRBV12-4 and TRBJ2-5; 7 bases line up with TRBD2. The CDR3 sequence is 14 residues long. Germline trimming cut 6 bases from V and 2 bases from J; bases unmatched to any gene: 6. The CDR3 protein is CASSRDYQQETQYF. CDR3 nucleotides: TGTGCCAGCAGCCGGGACTACCAACAAGAGACCCAGTACTTC.

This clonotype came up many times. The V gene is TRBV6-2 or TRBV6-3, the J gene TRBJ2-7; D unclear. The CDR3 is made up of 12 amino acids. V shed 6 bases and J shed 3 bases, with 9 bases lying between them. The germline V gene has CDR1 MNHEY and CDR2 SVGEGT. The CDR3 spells CASSNTNYEQYF. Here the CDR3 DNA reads TGTGCCAGCAGCAACACCAACTACGAGCAGTACTTC.

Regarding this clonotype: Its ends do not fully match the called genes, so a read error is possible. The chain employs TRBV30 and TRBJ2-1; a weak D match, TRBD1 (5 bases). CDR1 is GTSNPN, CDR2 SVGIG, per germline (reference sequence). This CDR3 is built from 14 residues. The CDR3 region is CASSVGVSYNEQFF. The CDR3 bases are TGTGCCTCGAGTGTAGGGGTATCCTACAATGAGCAGTTCTTC.